This TCR beta chain is drawn from a study of blood T cells in healthy people across ages (dated by TCRdb to about 2015). Background on the whole study: In model experiments, template switching captured about one uniquely barcoded TCR beta cDNA molecule for every two T cells. Using the same blood draw, the study looked at two additional independent replicas of 1 million unique cDNA reads for two donors, one aged 18 to 30 and the other aged 80 or older. Using deep sequencing normalized with unique cDNA molecular identifiers, the study measured how TCR beta repertoire diversity changes with age. Donors of different ages were randomly distributed across sequencing lanes to avoid experimental bias. Four age groups were formed from the donors: young (average approximately 15 years), middle-aged (approximately 39), aged (approximately 60) and long-lived (82).

The library was made by 5' RACE. The sample was run on an Illumina HiSeq 2500. A second PCR of about 7 to 12 cycles was run with a J-beta primer mix and a sample-barcoded 5' primer. A template-switch 5' adaptor carrying 12 random nucleotides introduced a unique molecular identifier onto each TCR beta cDNA molecule. Each sample yielded at least 3 million CDR3-containing paired-end reads. First-strand cDNA synthesis was performed from all RNA using the Mint cDNA synthesis kit, with priming by a TRBC-specific oligonucleotide. Following uracil-DNA glycosylase treatment, a first 18-cycle PCR with universal primers M1SS and BC2_uni_R was performed on all cDNA. For the original study's pipeline: For normalization, 1 million high-quality reads, each with a distinct molecular identifier, were randomly selected from each sample. Instead of being binned into consensus sequences, reads that shared molecular identifiers were thrown out. MiTCR, set to a Q25 quality threshold and the strictest error-elimination algorithm, was used for CDR3 identification, clonotype clustering and error correction. A nonparametric unseen species model with Euler transformation was used to estimate a lower bound on total TCR beta diversity. TCRdb trimmed public reads at Q25 via fastp, called clones via MiXCR and kept in-frame beta chains. Rows are unified per CDR3 protein, each entry keeping the most common DNA and genes. None of the V and J calls come from the authors' own analysis; TCRdb made them. The sample table shows roughly 680,000 distinct CDR3 sequences, and roughly 20% are seen once. Clones ranked in the top ten supply approximately 3.6% of the sample.

The donors were roughly 40 Caucasian individuals from Russia, aged roughly 6 to 90 years, who were systemically healthy. Around 10 milliliters of peripheral blood were collected from each donor into EDTA-treated Vacutainer tubes. Ficoll-Paque density-gradient centrifugation was used to isolate PBMCs, with at least 6.5 million per sample. Trizol reagent was used to extract total RNA from PBMCs, with at least 6 micrograms per sample. For every donor, an aliquot of PBMCs went through flow cytometry to measure the percentages of naive CD45RAhigh/CD27high T cells. Relative to germline, V is missing 4 bases and J is missing 3 bases, with 12 bases of the junction outside any gene match. The CDR3 spans 18 residues, from the cysteine through the phenylalanine. Left in the record is the CDR3 DNA by itself, 54 bases read in frame from the first base. From the germline V gene (reference sequence), CDR1 is LGHDT and CDR2 is YNNKEL.

The research as a whole found: The percentage of naive T cells measured by flow cytometry correlated strongly with observed TCR beta diversity. Because donor CMV infection status was unknown, age-related changes in expanded clonotypes were potentially confounded. Since profiling was done on bulk unsorted PBMCs, naive and antigen-experienced compartments could not be conclusively compared. As age increased, observed TCR beta diversity per million T cells dropped in a roughly linear way, and a significant reduction was already evident by age 40. Total diversity estimates from one million sequenced T cells were considered lower bounds and underestimates. The long-lived group showed more naive CD4+ T cells, fewer expanded clones and increased TCR diversity than the aged group, suggesting age selection.

Concerning this clonotype itself: Its antigen target is currently unknown. No base quality values were provided; no much bigger clone lies one nucleotide off.

The V gene is TRBV3-1 and the J gene is TRBJ2-3, with 11 bases matching TRBD2. The receptor was isolated from a man aged 65 to 79 in good health. Sample: blood. In nucleotide form, the sequence is TGTGCCAGCAGCCCCCCACCTACTAGCGGGAGAGGAACAGATACGCAGTATTTT. Translated, this is CASSPPPTSGRGTDTQYF.